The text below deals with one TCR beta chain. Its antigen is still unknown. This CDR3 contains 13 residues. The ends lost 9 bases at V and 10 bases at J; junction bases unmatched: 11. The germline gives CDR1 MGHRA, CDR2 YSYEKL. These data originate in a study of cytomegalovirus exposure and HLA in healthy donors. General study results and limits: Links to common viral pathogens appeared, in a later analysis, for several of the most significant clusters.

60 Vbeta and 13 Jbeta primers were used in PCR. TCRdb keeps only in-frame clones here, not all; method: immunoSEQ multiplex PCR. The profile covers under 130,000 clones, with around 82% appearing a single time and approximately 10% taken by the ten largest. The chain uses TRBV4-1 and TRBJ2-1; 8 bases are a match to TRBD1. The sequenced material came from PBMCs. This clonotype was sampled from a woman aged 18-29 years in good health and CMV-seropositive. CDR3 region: CASRRQGAREQFF. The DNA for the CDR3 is TGCGCCAGTAGAAGGCAGGGGGCTCGAGAGCAGTTCTTC.